The rows below give T cell receptor beta chains drawn from one sample of a study of T-cell reconstitution after alpha-beta-depleted transplantation in children. Using its own MiXCR run on the PCR reads, TCRdb lists one record per CDR3 protein. Here the sample spans hundreds of thousands of distinct CDR3 sequences, 10% to 15% being singletons. This specimen was PBMCs, taken before TCRalphabeta/CD19-depleted stem cell transplant. Receptors were obtained from a girl aged 2-10 years with congenital amegakaryocytic thrombocytopenia, due to receive a stem cell transplant. Each CDR3 is given with its conserved first and last residue. D genes are given only for firm matches. Some rows mark clone size as missing; the rest say once, few, many or name a class of expanded clone.

TRBJ2-7	TRBV20-1	many	.	13	CSASRDRTYEQYF	TGCAGTGCTAGCCGAGACAGGACCTACGAGCAGTACTTC
TRBJ2-2	TRBV20-1	.	TRBD2	18	CSARGPLAGGRLTGELFF	TGCAGTGCTAGAGGGCCCCTAGCGGGAGGGCGACTTACCGGGGAGCTGTTTTTT
TRBJ2-7	TRBV29-1	many	TRBD1	13	CSVPGQAEYEQYF	TGCAGCGTCCCGGGACAGGCCGAGTACGAGCAGTACTTC
TRBJ2-5	TRBV27	.	.	15	CASSLSRGYQETQYF	TGTGCCAGCAGCCTTTCAAGGGGGTACCAAGAGACCCAGTACTTC
TRBJ2-1	TRBV5-1	.	TRBD1	16	CASTRSQGVSYNEQFF	TGCGCCAGCACTCGTTCGCAGGGGGTCTCCTACAATGAGCAGTTCTTC
TRBJ2-1	TRBV11-2	few	.	15	CASSPPRPGVNEQFF	TGTGCCAGCAGCCCCCCGCGGCCAGGGGTCAATGAGCAGTTCTTC
TRBJ2-7	TRBV29-1	many	.	11	CSVFGGYEQYF	TGCAGCGTCTTCGGGGGCTACGAGCAGTACTTC
TRBJ2-2	TRBV30	.	.	13	CAWAPPGVGELFF	TGTGCCTGGGCCCCACCGGGAGTCGGGGAGCTGTTTTTT
TRBJ1-5	TRBV2	.	.	15	CASSDGELSNQPQHF	TGTGCCAGCAGTGATGGTGAACTTAGCAATCAGCCCCAGCATTTT
TRBJ2-5	TRBV4-2	.	TRBD2	16	CASSQDGAGVRETQYF	TGTGCCAGCAGCCAAGACGGAGCGGGAGTGCGGGAGACCCAGTACTTC
TRBJ2-3	TRBV29-1	many	.	11	CSVDIPSTQYF	TGCAGCGTTGATATCCCCAGCACGCAGTATTTT
TRBJ2-7	TRBV29-1	many	.	14	CSVAGGLSSYEQYF	TGCAGCGTTGCCGGGGGGCTTAGCTCCTACGAGCAGTACTTC
TRBJ2-1	TRBV7-2	many	.	12	CASSLLRGEQFF	TGTGCCAGCAGCCTTCTCCGCGGTGAGCAGTTCTTC
TRBJ2-7	TRBV7-2	few	TRBD1	15	CASSWTPGQAYEQYF	TGTGCCAGCAGCTGGACTCCGGGACAGGCCTACGAGCAGTACTTC
TRBJ2-1	TRBV5-1	.	TRBD2	13	CASSAGLASEQFF	TGCGCCAGCAGTGCGGGACTAGCGAGTGAGCAGTTCTTC
TRBJ2-3	TRBV20-1	few	TRBD2	16	CSAAAGTSAYTDTQYF	TGCAGTGCCGCCGCTGGGACTAGCGCCTACACAGATACGCAGTATTTT
TRBJ1-1	TRBV20-1	many	.	13	CSARDLRGTEAFF	TGCAGTGCTAGGGATCTAAGAGGGACTGAAGCTTTCTTT
TRBJ2-3	TRBV2	many	.	12	CASRDNSDTQYF	TGTGCCAGCAGGGATAATTCAGATACGCAGTATTTT
TRBJ1-2	TRBV5-1	.	.	12	CASSSQGWGYTF	TGCGCCAGCAGCTCGCAGGGTTGGGGCTACACCTTC
TRBJ1-2	TRBV5-1	many	.	14	CASSLSSENYGYTF	TGCGCCAGCAGCTTGTCGTCAGAGAACTATGGCTACACCTTC
TRBJ2-3	TRBV20-1	.	TRBD2	18	CSARGGMREGRGTDTQYF	TGCAGTGCTAGAGGGGGGATGCGGGAGGGCCGGGGCACAGATACGCAGTATTTT
TRBJ2-1	TRBV5-1	many	TRBD1	14	CASSTGTVDNEQFF	TGCGCCAGCAGCACCGGGACAGTAGACAATGAGCAGTTCTTC
TRBJ2-3	TRBV7-3	many	.	13	CASSLLFTDTQYF	TGTGCCAGCAGCTTACTATTCACAGATACGCAGTATTTT
TRBJ1-1	TRBV7-9	.	.	14	CASSLGGLSTEAFF	TGTGCCAGCAGCTTGGGCGGATTGAGCACTGAAGCTTTCTTT
TRBJ2-1	TRBV29-1	.	TRBD2	14	CSVEKGTSTNEQFF	TGCAGCGTTGAAAAGGGGACTAGTACAAATGAGCAGTTCTTC
TRBJ2-5	TRBV20-1	.	.	13	CSPFFTGRETQYF	TGCAGCCCATTCTTCACAGGGCGGGAGACCCAGTACTTC
TRBJ2-2	TRBV3-1	many	.	17	CASSQVARGLNTGELFF	TGTGCCAGCAGCCAAGTTGCCAGGGGCCTAAACACCGGGGAGCTGTTTTTT
TRBJ2-5	TRBV20-1	.	.	13	CSAYWRFQETQYF	TGCAGTGCCTACTGGAGGTTCCAAGAGACCCAGTACTTC
TRBJ2-7	TRBV7-9	.	.	15	CASSLVTGGLYEQYF	TGTGCCAGCAGCTTAGTGACAGGAGGCCTCTACGAGCAGTACTTC
TRBJ1-1	TRBV4-1	.	TRBD1	15	CASSQSGGLGTEAFF	TGCGCCAGCAGCCAATCAGGGGGTCTCGGCACTGAAGCTTTCTTT
TRBJ2-3	TRBV5-4	few	.	16	CASSPLSPSGMDTQYF	TGTGCCAGCAGTCCCCTTAGCCCCTCGGGTATGGATACGCAGTATTTT
TRBJ1-5	TRBV20-1	few	TRBD1	13	CSARGTVGQPQHF	TGCAGTGCCCGCGGGACAGTCGGTCAGCCCCAGCATTTT